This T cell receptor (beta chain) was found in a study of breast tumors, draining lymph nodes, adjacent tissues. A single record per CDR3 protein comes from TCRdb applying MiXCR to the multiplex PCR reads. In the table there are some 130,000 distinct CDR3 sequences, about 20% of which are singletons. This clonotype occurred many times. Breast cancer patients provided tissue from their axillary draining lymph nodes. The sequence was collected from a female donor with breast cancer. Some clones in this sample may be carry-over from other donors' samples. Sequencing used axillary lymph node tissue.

The CDR3 DNA follows: TGTGCCAGCTCACCACCGCTAGCGGGAGGGATTGAGGATGAGCAGTTCTTC. Residues: CASSPPLAGGIEDEQFF. This chain uses TRBV18 with TRBJ2-1, with 12 bases that match TRBD2. Losses at the gene ends were 0 bases for V and 8 bases for J; bases not matched to a gene: 8. The CDR3 has 17 residues. The germline V gene encodes CDR1 KGHSH and CDR2 LQKENI.